The next 17 T cell receptor beta chains were all read from a single sample in a study of blood T cells in healthy people across ages. With a J-beta primer mix and a sample-barcoded 5' primer, a second PCR ran about 6 to 11 cycles. TCRdb reanalysed the 5' RACE reads using MiXCR and keeps one entry per CDR3 protein. This table has some 920,000 distinct CDR3 sequences, 51% appearing once. The sequenced material came from blood. The source of these receptors is a woman aged 60-75 years in good health.

The rearrangement links TRBV6-5 to TRBJ1-3; D is undetermined. Germline CDR1 is MNHEY and CDR2 is SVGAGI. V dropped 2 bases and J dropped 0 bases, with 17 bases sitting between them. The CDR3 covers 18 residues. The DNA for the CDR3 is TGTGCCAGCAGTTACCGGGATACTACTCCTTACTCTGGAAACACCATATATTTT. Its translation is CASSYRDTTPYSGNTIYF.

This chain connects TRBV12-3 or TRBV12-4 to TRBJ2-1; the D gene is possibly TRBD2 (6 bases). V was cut by 9 bases and J by 0 bases, with 12 bases left in between. This CDR3 region has 14 residues. The CDR3 loop is CASLEGSSYNEQFF. CDR3 bases: TGTGCCAGTTTGGAGGGCAGCTCCTACAATGAGCAGTTCTTC.

The V gene is TRBV29-1, the J gene TRBJ1-1, with TRBD1 identical over 11 bases. The J segment lost 6 bases and the V segment lost 4 bases, leaving 1 base of the junction unmatched. The CDR3 runs to 12 residues. The germline CDR1 and CDR2 sequences are SQVTM and ANQGSEA. The CDR3 protein is CSVGGQGAEAFF. The CDR3 DNA follows: TGCAGCGTTGGGGGACAGGGGGCTGAAGCTTTCTTT.

The chain couples TRBV3-1 to TRBJ2-1, with TRBD2 as a possible D gene (6 bases). V was cut by 3 bases and J by 5 bases, with 14 bases left in between. Germline assignment: CDR1 LGHDT and CDR2 YNNKEL (reference sequence). This CDR3 contains 15 residues. CDR3 residues: CASSHPGASDNEQFF. The CDR3 DNA reads as TGTGCCAGCAGCCACCCGGGAGCCTCTGACAATGAGCAGTTCTTC.

This clonotype was seen a few times. This chain uses TRBV4-1 with TRBJ2-7, with 10 nucleotides matching TRBD2. V dropped 0 bases and J dropped 3; count of bases not matched to a gene: 2. Looked up from germline, CDR1 is MGHRA and CDR2 is YSYEKL. This CDR3 region has 15 residues. CDR3 nucleotides: TGCGCCAGCAGCCAAGAGGCTAGCGGGAGCTACGAGCAGTACTTC. It specifies CASSQEASGSYEQYF.

The rearrangement links TRBV20-1 to TRBJ2-3; 8 bases map to TRBD2. Germline values: CDR1 DFQATT, CDR2 SNEGSKA (reference sequence). J lost 2 bases, V lost 4 bases, and 11 bases had no gene match. This CDR3 comprises 16 residues. The CDR3 sequence is CSATFPGLADTDTQYF. CDR3 DNA: TGCAGTGCTACCTTTCCCGGACTAGCTGACACAGATACGCAGTATTTT.

This clonotype showed up just a few times. The CDR3 DNA sequence: TGTGCCAGCAGTTTTGGCCTCACCTACGAGCAGTACTTC. Translation gives CASSFGLTYEQYF. The rearrangement links TRBV28 to TRBJ2-5; D gene unclear. The J call is in doubt because the DNA end fits TRBJ2-7 better. From germline, CDR1 is MDHEN and CDR2 SYDVKM. CDR3 size: 13 residues.

The gene calls are TRBV20-1 and TRBJ2-5, with TRBD1 as a possible D gene (5 bases). This CDR3 spans 13 amino acids. The germline V gene encodes CDR1 DFQATT and CDR2 SNEGSKA (reference sequence). The V and J ends lost 1 base and 5 bases respectively, with 11 bases between them. Here the CDR3 reads CSARAPGRETQYF. The CDR3 DNA sequence: TGCAGTGCTAGAGCCCCAGGGCGCGAGACCCAGTACTTC.

The chain couples TRBV28 to TRBJ1-2; 7 bases agree with TRBD1. Germline V CDR1 and CDR2: MDHEN, SYDVKM. J was trimmed by 4 bases and V by 3 bases; bases with no gene match: 8. CDR3 length: 15 residues. This CDR3 is CASSFNMGQSYGYTF. CDR3 coding DNA: TGTGCCAGCAGTTTTAACATGGGACAGTCCTATGGCTACACCTTC.

This clonotype is a singleton in its sample. This CDR3 is CSAKPLMGGPNTDTQYF. In nucleotides, the CDR3 is TGCAGTGCTAAGCCATTGATGGGAGGGCCCAACACAGATACGCAGTATTTT. The V gene is TRBV20-1, the J gene TRBJ2-3; TRBD2 matches at 7 bases. The CDR3 loop spans 17 amino acids. V shed 4 bases and J 2 bases; nucleotides not matched to a gene: 15. Germline V CDR1 and CDR2: DFQATT, SNEGSKA (reference sequence).

V is TRBV10-3 and J is TRBJ2-1; maybe TRBD2 (5 bases). This CDR3 has 12 amino acids. The germline V gene encodes CDR1 ENHRY and CDR2 SYGVKD. V lost 3 bases, J lost 12 bases, and 12 bases lay in between. The chain's CDR3 is CAISESGIGQFF. For the CDR3, the DNA is TGTGCCATCAGTGAATCCGGGATCGGGCAGTTCTTC.

With regard to this clonotype: Germline is not matched at one junction end, which may reflect a read error. This chain connects TRBV4-2 to TRBJ2-6; D perhaps matches TRBD1 (5 bases). The CDR3 extends over 17 amino acids. Germline CDR1 reads LGHNA; CDR2 reads YNFKEQ. The CDR3 sequence is CASSQEQGSSGANVPTF. In nucleotides, the CDR3 is TGTGCCAGCAGCCAAGAGCAGGGATCCTCTGGGGCCAACGTCCCGACTTTC.

Regarding this clonotype: A junction boundary mismatches the germline segment, possibly from a read error. V usage is TRBV27 and J usage is TRBJ2-7; 9 bases fit TRBD1. This CDR3 has 14 residues. CDR1 and CDR2 (germline): MNHEY, SMNVEV (reference sequence). CDR3 in DNA: TGTGCCAGCAGTGTAACAGGGGGCTCTTACGGGCAGTACTTC. Translating gives CASSVTGGSYGQYF.

A note on this clonotype: One end of the junction is discordant with germline, which a read error may explain. The gene calls are TRBV7-2 and TRBJ2-5; D is uncertain. The CDR3 spans 13 residues. CDR1 and CDR2 (germline): SGHTA, FQGNSA. The CDR3 reads CAGSLRIQETQYF. In DNA, the CDR3 is TGTGCCGGCAGCTTAAGGATACAAGAGACCCAGTACTTC.

The chain links TRBV20-1 to TRBJ2-1, with D hard to call. Germline V gene lookup returns CDR1 DFQATT and CDR2 SNEGSKA (reference sequence). The CDR3 extends over 15 amino acids. The CDR3 sequence is CSLVGRVALYNEQFF. The CDR3 DNA follows: TGCAGCCTGGTCGGACGTGTAGCCCTCTACAATGAGCAGTTCTTC.

The chain uses TRBV21-1 and TRBJ2-1; the D segment call TRBD2 is taken from the table without a DNA check. TRBV21-1 is reported as a pseudogene. There are 14 residues in the CDR3. The DNA of the CDR3 is TGTGCCAGCAGCACTAGAGTTAGCGGGAGTCCGCAGTTCTTC. Protein product: CASSTRVSGSPQFF.

The table lists this clonotype with a few counts. The rearrangement links TRBV3-1 to TRBJ2-7; the D is unclear. Trimming stripped 0 bases from V and 8 bases from J, with 17 bases between. In germline, CDR1 is LGHDT, CDR2 YNNKEL (reference sequence). CDR3 length: 15 amino acids. CDR3 sequence reads: CASSQDVATSWQQYF. For the CDR3, the DNA is TGTGCCAGCAGCCAAGACGTCGCGACTTCTTGGCAGCAGTACTTC.